This T cell receptor beta chain was recorded in a study of T cell responses to AZD1222 COVID-19 vaccine (TCRdb year 2021). Study-level background: A total of 230 to 250 trial participants underwent TCR sequencing, of whom 200 to 220 had received two doses of AZD1222 and approximately 26 had received two doses of the MenACWY control vaccine. Enrollment into the trials was organized by age into subgroups of 18-55, 56-69 and 70-plus years, and those subgroups contained roughly 150, 30 and 60 TCR-sequenced participants, respectively. The investigation overall reported the following: No day 14 peak-response samples were available, so repertoires were characterized only after the peak T cell response. In the small 56-69-year group, the increase in depth fell short of significance, most likely because of low power. Reportedly, almost half of the unique spike-specific TCRs recognized epitopes lying outside the regions that are mutated in the B.1.351 and B.1.1.7 variants. CD4 TCRs associated with the vaccine covered the entire spike protein, and the dominant responses were in regions 160-218 and 743-854. Only a handful of AZD1222 recipients were SARS-CoV-2 seropositive at baseline, limiting conclusions about previously exposed vaccinees. Participants were mostly white British and included more females than males, and it was suggested by the authors that clonal diversity may have been underestimated. After two AZD1222 doses, spike-specific TCR breadth and depth were significantly higher than at day 0 and than in MenACWY recipients.

Points on this clone: It lacks a known antigen. No base quality values were provided; no much bigger clone lies one nucleotide off.

The CDR3 regions of human TCRbeta chains were analyzed by immunosequencing. The original methods were these. TCRs in the repertoires were matched against a reference library of SARS-CoV-2-specific TCRs that had been generated with the MIRA antigen-specificity platform. Breadth meant the fraction of unique TCRs that were SARS-CoV-2-associated, whereas depth meant the fraction of total T cells that were SARS-CoV-2-associated. Using the MIRA data, every spike-specific TCR was mapped to the spike region that the TCR reacted to and assigned to either a CD4 or a CD8 class. Log10-transformed breadth and depth values were compared by one-way ANOVA with Sidak's multiple comparisons tests. The table comes from immuneACCESS by way of TCRdb, which keeps in-frame sequences with V and J called. Part of the clones is missing from these tables; in studies checked, under half for an unresolved V gene and the rest for unknown reasons. V, J and clone size derive from that table, while D and trimming were established from the DNA sequence. In all, the sample holds roughly 180,000 clones, and about 93% of those were seen once. The leading ten clones occupy approximately 0.98% of the sample.

Explained via the paper, the time point label denotes: about 28 days (+/-7) after the second vaccine dose. The treatment or condition label, read with the paper, signifies: meningococcal conjugate vaccine given as trial control. Samples from vaccinated people were obtained from the UK trials COV001 and COV002, which included a single-blind randomized controlled phase 2/3 trial of AZD1222 (ChAdOx1 nCoV-19) in healthy adults. For TCRbeta chain sequencing, PBMC samples were collected from trial participants at day 0 and at day 28 after the second dose. Including cysteine and phenylalanine, the CDR3 has 15 amino acids. Only the CDR3 portion is preserved as DNA: 45 bases, with reading frame beginning at the first base. CDR1 and CDR2 (MNHEY, SMNVEV) derive from the germline V gene (reference sequence). The V end gives up 3 bases and the J end 7 bases, leaving 4 bases in the junction not matched to a gene.

The chain is made from TRBV27 and TRBJ1-6, with 9 bases matching TRBD1. The origin of this receptor is an adult who received the MenACWY meningococcal vaccine as a control. This specimen was peripheral blood, taken 28 days after the second dose of the MenACWY control vaccine. The sequence in DNA is TGTGCCAGCAGTTTTACCGGGACAGGGAATTCACCCCTCCACTTT. This is translated as CASSFTGTGNSPLHF.